This T cell receptor beta chain was obtained from a study of T cell responses to AZD1222 COVID-19 vaccine. Whole-study findings and limits: Of spike-specific TCRs, nearly half reportedly target regions left unmutated in variants. Spike was spanned by vaccine-associated CD4 TCRs, with dominance at 160-218 and 743-854. An increase in Spike-specific TCR breadth and depth was observed after two AZD1222 doses.

Using immunoSEQ multiplex PCR, the repertoire was profiled, and TCRdb retains in-frame clones only, with some absent. The sample consists of about 260,000 clones, approximately 95% of them appearing once. Note on this clone: The antigen is unknown.

Germline CDR1 WSHSY, CDR2 SAAADI. With 7 bases removed from V and 0 bases from J, the gap between germline ends came to 14 bases. The CDR3 loop spans 15 amino acids. The specimen comprised peripheral blood, sampled on day 0 of AZD1222 vaccination. This chain connects TRBV10-2 to TRBJ2-3; no clear D. The sequence was obtained from an adult in good health. The CDR3 loop is CASTRPGQSTDTQYF. DNA of the CDR3: TGCGCCAGCACCCGCCCGGGCCAGAGCACAGATACGCAGTATTTT.